This TCR beta chain was documented in a study of cytomegalovirus exposure and HLA in healthy donors (dated by TCRdb to the late 2010s). Concerning the study at large: According to an earlier analysis of around 600 of the donors, some 180 million T cells yielded 117 million unique TCR beta sequences and more than 250 Gb of sequence data. Approximately 300 gigabases of sequencing data and 78 million or so unique TCR sequences were included in an early release covering around 650 HLA-typed donors. Of the approximately 400 genotyped donors, approximately 83% fell in the genetic ancestry cluster associated with self-reported Caucasian donors. The study aimed to test whether cataloging public T cell receptors could reveal signatures of past pathogen exposure. The study profiled the T cell repertoires of under 850 subjects by immunosequencing and related them to cytomegalovirus serostatus. Besides the first cohort of roughly 700 subjects, a separate validation cohort made up of some 110 different subjects was used. The study combined high-throughput TCR immunosequencing, statistical association of individual TCRs with disease status, and machine learning to predict cytomegalovirus infection status. A later analysis re-examined previously published TCR beta repertoires from 500 to 700 donors and added high-resolution HLA genotyping to investigate patterns of TCR occurrence. The later analysis used no new phenotypic data to find candidate immune exposures, relying instead on TCR beta sequences and their occurrence across donors. An earlier analysis of some 500 of the donors applied high-throughput TCR beta sequencing to assess whether each TCR beta V gene segment acted as functional or pseudogenic. Donor age, sex, ethnicity and CMV serostatus were compiled together with the repertoire data. A later genetic analysis took genome-wide SNP genotypes for 398 of the 666 donors and used that subset as a discovery cohort. Every repertoire in the discovery cohort had been generated on one and the same sequencing platform. Class I and class II HLA loci were covered by the typing at four-digit resolution. Typing coverage varied by locus: roughly 629-630 donors for A, B, C, DRB1 and DQB1; under 550 for DQA1; nearly 610 for DPA1; around 450 for DPB1. Roughly five DR-DQ haplotypes were treated as single units for association and clustering because of strong linkage in the cohort. Among roughly 400 genotyped donors of the cohort, an average of roughly 230,000 unique TCR beta nucleotide sequences was sequenced per donor, of which 15% to 20% were non-productive.

Library method: the immunoSEQ multiplex PCR assay. For the multiplex PCR, a mixture combining 60 forward primers for TCR Vbeta segments and 13 reverse primers for TCR Jbeta segments was used. The CDR3 region of rearranged TCR beta genes was amplified from genomic DNA by a multiplex PCR assay. Amplified TCR beta libraries were sequenced as 87-base-pair reads on the Illumina HiSeq System. As for how the authors treated the data: Across the 666 repertoires, a later analysis counted approximately 75 million unique TCR beta chains, approximately 10 million of which were shared by at least two donors. To remove PCR and sequencing errors, raw reads were error-corrected and collapsed into unique sequences using a nearest-neighbor algorithm that merged closely related sequences. To assign V, D and J gene segments, CDR3 sequences were aligned to IMGT reference sequences. For a sequence to be retained, a match of at least six nucleotides was required to both a V gene segment and a J gene segment. A rearrangement was called productive if the CDR3 had no stop codons and remained in frame with V and J, and every other rearrangement was called non-productive. CDR3 was defined according to IMGT convention as the region running from the second conserved V-encoded cysteine to the conserved J-encoded phenylalanine. The earlier analysis of 500 to 650 of the donors excluded any sequence lacking an unambiguous match to a single V gene segment. An earlier analysis of fewer than 750 of the donors classified V segments as functional when productive rearrangements were above 56.7% and as segregating when the standard deviation between donors was above 5%. A statistical classification framework was developed to diagnose cytomegalovirus status using the catalog of TCR beta chain sequences. In a later analysis, TCR nucleotide sequences were compared against IMGT/GENE-DB human TR gene sequences so that V and J genes could be assigned. A later analysis assigned CDR3 sequences and most-parsimonious VDJ recombination scenarios with the TCRdist pipeline. A later analysis defined each TCR beta chain by its CDR3 amino acid sequence plus V-gene family, and excluded reads lacking a unique V-gene family. As a way to deal with suspected cross-contamination and a sequencing artifact, a later analysis dropped 450 to 700 nucleotide sequences that were highly shared and had low generation probability. A later analysis calculated a clonal expansion index for each public chain from normalized within-repertoire ranks of inferred template counts. In a later analysis, generation probabilities were computed using a VDJ recombination model fitted to out-of-frame rearrangements, and the results were checked against IGoR. Hypergeometric tests were used in a later analysis to score TCR-TCR, TCR-HLA and TCR-CMV co-occurrence, with a repertoire-size bias correction applied to the TCR pairs. False discovery rates were estimated in a later analysis by permuting HLA or CMV assignments 20 times. A later analysis grouped co-occurring TCRs with DBSCAN, adding TCRdist sequence similarity when clustering within HLA-allele-positive subsets. Co-occurrence clustering excluded repertoires with fewer than 30,000 or more than 120,000 public chains, plus five with anomalous nucleotide sharing. The table was pulled from immuneACCESS by TCRdb, which kept in-frame rearrangements only. Such tables lose some clones; where checked, under half of the loss comes from unresolved V genes, and the rest has no known cause. The V and J calls and clone size are taken from that table; D and trimming were inferred from the DNA. The sample has 100,000 to 150,000 clones on record, just under 75% of them singletons. The top ten clonotypes cover approximately 4.8% of the sample.

The cohort was made up of 500 to 800 healthy bone marrow donors. At the time of sampling, every cohort member was nominally healthy, though immune exposures that went unrecorded were likely present. The donor was CMV seropositive and was included in the group of about 290 seropositive cohort members. Every donor gave a peripheral blood sample, and the peripheral blood mononuclear cells from that sample were used for TCR beta sequencing. The Qiagen DNeasy Blood Extraction Kit was used to extract genomic DNA from the blood cell samples. What the research found in general, with its limitations: According to a later genetic analysis, donors in an Asian-associated ancestry cluster had fewer N-insertions in productive TCRs than the approximately 700-donor mean. Some IMGT-functional V segments, including TRBV6-2 and TRBV6-3, could not be told apart with the 87-base-pair reads, so those segments were excluded. HLA typing was unavailable for some donors at each locus, so association tests used only the typed subset. In a later analysis, HLA-associated TCR beta chains showed more clonal expansion and lower generation probabilities than non-associated chains that were equally common. According to a later analysis, parvovirus B19, influenza, CMV and Epstein-Barr virus appeared linked to several top co-occurrence clusters. A few of the identified cytomegalovirus-associated TCR beta chains were confirmed in vitro to be specific for cytomegalovirus antigens. A later analysis found that most CMV-associated TCR beta chains appeared HLA-restricted, with HLA associations seemingly driven largely by CMV exposure. Immune exposure information for the cohort was limited to CMV serostatus. While some public TCRs were present in many individuals, most TCR sequences turned up only very rarely across donors. A further reported finding was that TCR beta sequences accurately predicted the HLA-A and HLA-B alleles for most subjects in the first cohort. The sequencing pipeline was judged likely to have produced a cluster of highly shared sequence variants as a technical artifact. The earlier analysis of nearly 600 of the donors excluded around 17 rarely observed V segments, including chromosome 9 orphons, because counts were too low. Broadly in line with IMGT annotations, most TCR beta V segments showed up in productive rearrangements about 87% or about 30% of the time in an earlier analysis of several hundred of the donors. When HLA alleles, especially DR and DQ, strongly co-occurred, attributing TCR associations to individual alleles was difficult. Specific HLA alleles were associated with over 15,000 TCR beta sequences at a false discovery rate of 0.05 in a later analysis. It was suggested by the authors that the approach could potentially be generalized to other disease states and immunological phenotypes. Sequencing depth was assumed to be roughly uniform across donors in the presence/absence analyses, though that assumption may not hold. The study gave a list of 150 to 200 TCR beta chains associated with cytomegalovirus. The classifier was reported to diagnose cytomegalovirus status with high specificity and sensitivity in both the original cohort and the validation cohort. Correlated functional status among segregating V segments might be attributable to linkage disequilibrium, but an unknown experimental factor could not be ruled out. In a later genetic analysis, a missense DCLRE1C variant was associated with V-gene and J-gene trimming of TCR beta chains, and the association was replicated in an independent cohort. This cohort had only TCR beta chains sequenced, and the lack of alpha or paired-chain data limited which features could be detected. In a later analysis, the rate of TCR association differed among HLA loci, with DRB1 alleles having the most associated TCRs and HLA-C alleles having the fewest.

Concerning this clone: It has no known antigen specificity. The input lacks base qualities; no much larger clone sits a single base away.

Sequences SGHTA (CDR1) and FQGTGA (CDR2) are obtained from the germline V gene. The CDR3 has 13 amino acids, counting the end cysteine and phenylalanine. Only the CDR3 part of the read is kept: 39 bases, read in frame from the first base. V is clipped by 5 bases and J by 1 base, and the sequence between their germline boundaries is 8 bases long. The material sequenced was PBMCs. The TCR was taken from a man between 60 and 75 years old in good health and CMV-seropositive. This sequence uses TRBV7-3 and TRBJ1-1; no D gene can be assigned with confidence. Here the CDR3 is given as CASSLRWNTEAFF. The nucleotide sequence reads TGTGCCAGCAGCCTACGATGGAACACTGAAGCTTTCTTT.